This entry is about one TCR beta chain. Assay: immunoSEQ multiplex PCR; the TCRdb copy retains only in-frame clones and omits some. The data contain some 29,000 clones, roughly 90% of them singletons. The data belong to a study of T cell clonotyping in hematopoietic cell transplantation. The CDR3 has 12 residues. Trimming removed 4 bases from V and 8 bases from J, with 12 bases in between. Looked up from germline, CDR1 is SGHNT and CDR2 is YYREEE (reference sequence). The rearrangement uses TRBV5-4 and TRBJ1-2; maybe TRBD1 (6 bases). The sequence came from a female patient in her forties or fifties who had an allogeneic stem cell transplant from a related donor, so the T cells may come from the graft donor. Some clones in this sample may be carry-over from other donors' samples. Sequencing used PBMCs, obtained 100 days after allogeneic stem cell transplant. The CDR3 nucleotides read TGTGCCAGCAGCCGCGGAGGGGGGGGCTACACCTTC. Its protein is CASSRGGGGYTF.